Presented here are 22 T cell receptor beta chains from one specimen sequenced in a study of shared clonotypes between healthy human individuals (dated by TCRdb to 2018 to 2021). CD8 naive samples were CD45RO-negative cells positively selected for CCR7, giving a CD45RA+CCR7+ population that excluded TemRA cells. Library generation was performed with the immunoSEQ multiplex PCR assay. TCRdb mirrors the immuneACCESS table, restricted to in-frame sequences. Some clones are absent from its copies; in checked studies, under half trace to an unresolved V gene, and the reason for the others is unknown. The table for this sample lists about 2.2 million clones; more than 85% of them were counted only once. The ten largest clones take up more than 1.5% of the sample. The source material was naive CD8+ T cells from PBMCs. The cell subset or site label, read with the paper, signifies: CD45RA+CCR7+. All receptors derive from a man younger than 30 in good health. Some clones in this sample may be carry-over from other donors' samples.

This clone was observed a few times. The CDR3, as DNA: TGCAGCGTTGGGGCGGGGATCATGAACACTGAAGCTTTCTTT. This sequence encodes CSVGAGIMNTEAFF. The rearrangement joins TRBV29-1 to TRBJ1-1; no firm D call. CDR1 is SQVTM, CDR2 ANQGSEA, per germline. The CDR3 has 14 amino acids. Deletions cut 4 bases from V and 0 bases from J, with 12 bases between.

In this sample, this clone turned up once. This chain joins TRBV7-9 and TRBJ1-2; D perhaps matches TRBD1 (5 bases). The germline V and J ends were trimmed by 4 bases and 3 bases, with 15 bases remaining between them. Germline CDR1 SEHNR, CDR2 FQNEAQ (reference sequence). The CDR3 is made up of 15 amino acids. CDR3 region: CASSSGTSPYYGYTF. CDR3 sequence (DNA): TGTGCCAGCAGCTCCGGGACCTCCCCCTACTATGGCTACACCTTC.

The rearrangement uses TRBV4-3 and TRBJ2-3; a possible D gene is TRBD1 (6 bases). The CDR3 extends over 17 amino acids. With 2 bases removed from V and 2 bases from J, the gap between germline ends came to 17 bases. CDR1 LGHNA and CDR2 YSLEER come from the germline V gene. DNA of the CDR3: TGCGCCAGCAGCCAACTCAGGGGAATTGGTGCCACAGATACGCAGTATTTT. Amino acid sequence: CASSQLRGIGATDTQYF.

This clone was counted once. The chain recombines TRBV7-2 with TRBJ2-1; perhaps TRBD2 as D (6 bases). V was trimmed by 5 bases and J by 7 bases, leaving 15 bases between them. Germline CDR1 SGHTA, CDR2 FQGNSA. CDR3 size: 14 residues. The CDR3 sequence: CASSAGRRRNEQFF. DNA of the CDR3: TGTGCCAGCAGCGCGGGACGCAGGAGGAATGAGCAGTTCTTC.

This chain uses TRBV10-3 with TRBJ1-4, with D possibly matching TRBD1 (5 bases). Deletions cut 1 base from V and 4 bases from J, with 10 bases between. The CDR3 has 15 residues. Germline V gene sequence: CDR1 ENHRY, CDR2 SYGVKD. The CDR3 DNA is TGTGCCATCAGTGAGTTGGGGCGAGGTAATGAAAAACTGTTTTTT. Amino acid sequence: CAISELGRGNEKLFF.

This sequence joins TRBV4-3 and TRBJ2-7, with 9 bases lining up with TRBD2. J lost 2 bases, V lost 5 bases, and 4 bases had no gene match. CDR3 length: 14 amino acids. The germline V gene has CDR1 LGHNA and CDR2 YSLEER. This CDR3 is CASSAGGETYEQYF. CDR3 in DNA: TGCGCCAGCAGCGCGGGGGGGGAAACCTACGAGCAGTACTTC.

As DNA, the CDR3 is TGTGCCAGCTCACTGGTCCGGGACTACCGTCCTGGGGCCAACGTCCTGACTTTC. Protein sequence: CASSLVRDYRPGANVLTF. This chain uses TRBV18 with TRBJ2-6; 7 nucleotides agree with TRBD2. The CDR3 runs to 18 residues. Germline CDR1 KGHSH, CDR2 LQKENI. V lost 4 bases and J lost 2; bases outside the gene matches: 11.

About this clone itself: Distinct nucleotide sequences in the sample also encode this CDR3. This sequence joins TRBV28 and TRBJ1-1; a weak D match, TRBD1 (5 bases). Germline V gene data show CDR1 as MDHEN and CDR2 as SYDVKM. This CDR3 has 14 residues. The ends were cut back, 2 bases at V and 1 base at J, with 8 bases in the middle. The CDR3, as DNA: TGTGCCAGCAGTTTACGGGGCGGGAACACTGAAGCTTTCTTT. It codes for CASSLRGGNTEAFF.

This clone was seen only once. The V call is TRBV9, the J call TRBJ1-2; possibly TRBD1 for D (6 bases). The V and J ends lost 0 bases and 4 bases respectively, with 16 bases between them. Germline loops: CDR1 SGDLS, CDR2 YYNGEE. The CDR3 consists of 16 residues. The DNA of the CDR3 is TGTGCCAGCAGCGTAGCTCGGGGGGCGTCCCCCTATGGCTACACCTTC. Its protein is CASSVARGASPYGYTF.

This chain joins TRBV5-4 and TRBJ2-7; 10 bases match TRBD2. J was trimmed by 0 bases and V by 1 base; bases with no gene match: 1. The length of the CDR3 is 15 residues. Germline V gene data show CDR1 as SGHNT and CDR2 as YYREEE (reference sequence). The CDR3 DNA sequence: TGTGCCAGCAGCTTGACTAGCGGGGTCTCCTACGAGCAGTACTTC. Its translation is CASSLTSGVSYEQYF.

V usage is TRBV5-1 and J usage is TRBJ2-2; 7 nucleotides match TRBD2. V trimming: 5 bases; J trimming: 4 bases; junction bases outside the gene matches: 2. This CDR3 is built from 13 residues. The germline V gene has CDR1 SGHRS and CDR2 YFSETQ. In nucleotides, the CDR3 is TGCGCCAGCAGGGGACTACCCACCGGGGAGCTGTTTTTT. Amino acids: CASRGLPTGELFF.

The chain joins TRBV28 to TRBJ2-7, with 13 bases fitting TRBD2. V lost 2 bases and J lost 5; bases outside the gene matches: 6. CDR1 and CDR2 from the germline V gene are MDHEN and SYDVKM. CDR3 length equals 16 residues. CDR3 sequence (DNA): TGTGCCAGCAGTTTAGGGACTAGCGGGAATAGTGACGAGCAGTACTTC. Its translation is CASSLGTSGNSDEQYF.

This clone was seen only once. The chain recombines TRBV6-5 with TRBJ2-1; unclear D gene. This CDR3 region has 14 residues. With 2 bases removed from V and 8 bases from J, the gap between germline ends came to 13 bases. Germline V CDR1 and CDR2: MNHEY, SVGAGI. The CDR3 bases are TGTGCCAGCAGTTACCGGCAATCAGCTTATGAGCAGTTCTTC. It encodes CASSYRQSAYEQFF.

This chain joins TRBV6-6 and TRBJ1-1, with 7 bases aligning to TRBD1. Germline CDR1 and CDR2: MNHNY and SVGAGI (reference sequence). The J segment lost 3 bases and the V segment lost 0 bases, leaving 4 bases of the junction unmatched. The CDR3 extends over 15 amino acids. CDR3 DNA: TGTGCCAGCAGTTACTCCCCCGGGACAGACACTGAAGCTTTCTTT. Translated, it gives CASSYSPGTDTEAFF.

The chain carries TRBV6-1 and TRBJ2-3; D might be TRBD1 or TRBD2, each matching 5 bases. Germline V gene sequence: CDR1 MNHNS, CDR2 SASEGT. The CDR3 is 15 amino acids. With 8 bases removed from V and 1 base from J, the gap between germline ends came to 16 bases. As DNA, the CDR3 is TGTGCCAGCCTGTGGGGGATGGGGGGCACAGATACGCAGTATTTT. Translation gives CASLWGMGGTDTQYF.

Notes on this clone: Other nucleotide sequences in the sample specify the same CDR3. This chain joins TRBV27 and TRBJ2-7; TRBD1 matches 8 bases. V lost 0 bases, J lost 0 bases, and 4 bases stayed unmatched. This CDR3 is 16 amino acids long. The germline V gene has CDR1 MNHEY and CDR2 SMNVEV (reference sequence). In DNA, the CDR3 is TGTGCCAGCAGTTTATCCCCAGGGGGCGCCTCCTACGAGCAGTACTTC. Translation gives CASSLSPGGASYEQYF.

V and J are TRBV27 and TRBJ2-7; 7 nucleotides align to TRBD2. The germline V gene encodes CDR1 MNHEY and CDR2 SMNVEV (reference sequence). J gave up 2 bases and V 3 bases, and 10 bases lay outside the gene matches. The CDR3 sequence is 16 residues long. In DNA, the CDR3 is TGTGCCAGCAGTTTTCGGGGAGCGGGATGGACCTACGAGCAGTACTTC. Its translation: CASSFRGAGWTYEQYF.

The chain links TRBV10-2 to TRBJ2-7; D assignment may be TRBD1 or TRBD2 (5 bases each). Trimming cost V 0 bases and J 2 bases, with 11 bases left between them. The CDR3 loop spans 15 amino acids. Germline loops: CDR1 WSHSY, CDR2 SAAADI. CDR3 amino acids: CASSESGTPTYEQYF. The CDR3 DNA reads TGCGCCAGCAGTGAGTCGGGGACCCCTACCTACGAGCAGTACTTC.

A few counts support this clone. The rearrangement joins TRBV19 to TRBJ1-1; no clear D gene. The CDR3 loop spans 14 amino acids. Germline CDR1 LNHDA, CDR2 SQIVND (reference sequence). With 5 bases removed from V and 1 base from J, the gap between germline ends came to 11 bases. The CDR3 region is CASSEGRGNTEAFF. The CDR3 DNA reads TGTGCCAGTAGTGAAGGACGGGGGAACACTGAAGCTTTCTTT.

This sequence joins TRBV10-2 and TRBJ2-1; maybe TRBD2 (5 bases). From germline, CDR1 is WSHSY and CDR2 SAAADI. The V gene lost 2 bases and the J gene lost 3 bases, with 8 bases spanning the gap. The CDR3 runs 14 residues. In nucleotides, the CDR3 is TGCGCCAGCAGTGAGCCGGCGGGCTACAATGAGCAGTTCTTC. The encoded protein is CASSEPAGYNEQFF.

This sequence joins TRBV5-1 and TRBJ1-2; no reliable D call. The CDR3 has 14 residues. Deletions cut 0 bases from V and 0 bases from J, with 6 bases between. Germline-derived CDR1 and CDR2 are SGHRS and YFSETQ. CDR3 protein: CASSLGSTNYGYTF. The CDR3 nucleotides are TGCGCCAGCAGCTTGGGCTCTACTAACTATGGCTACACCTTC.

The genes are TRBV7-8 and TRBJ2-5; D is unresolved. Germline CDR1 and CDR2: SGHVS and FQNEAQ. The CDR3 contains 14 residues. The V end was cut by 0 bases, the J end by 4 bases, with 9 bases between. The CDR3 bases are TGTGCCAGCAGCTTAGCGCTCCCCATAGAGACCCAGTACTTC. This codes for CASSLALPIETQYF.